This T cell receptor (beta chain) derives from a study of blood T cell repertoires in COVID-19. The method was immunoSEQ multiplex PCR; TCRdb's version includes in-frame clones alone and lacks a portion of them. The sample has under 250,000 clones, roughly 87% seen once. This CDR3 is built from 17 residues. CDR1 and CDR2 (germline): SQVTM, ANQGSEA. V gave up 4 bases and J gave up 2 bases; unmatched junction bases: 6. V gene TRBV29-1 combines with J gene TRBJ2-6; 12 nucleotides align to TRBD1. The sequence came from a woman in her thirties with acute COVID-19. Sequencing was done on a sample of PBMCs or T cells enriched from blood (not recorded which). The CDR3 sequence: CSVVLGTGGTGANVLTF. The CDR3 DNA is TGCAGCGTTGTCCTCGGGACAGGGGGCACTGGGGCCAACGTCCTGACTTTC.